These 6 T cell receptor beta chains were sequenced from one sample in a study of response to subunit inactivated influenza vaccine. TCRdb used MiXCR to reprocess the RT-PCR reads, holding one entry per CDR3 protein. Of 430,000 or so distinct CDR3 sequences listed, 11% are singletons. Sequenced material: PBMCs from blood, taken roughly 46 days after vaccination. These receptors were obtained from a middle-aged man who received an inactivated influenza vaccine.

This clonotype was detected many times. The V gene is TRBV20-1, the J gene TRBJ2-6; 9 bases align to TRBD2. The ends lost 7 bases at V and 0 bases at J; junction bases unmatched: 4. CDR1 is DFQATT and CDR2 is SNEGSKA in the germline V gene (reference sequence). This CDR3 region has 15 residues. Here the CDR3 DNA reads TGCAGTGGACTAGCGGCCAGCTCTGGGGCCAACGTCCTGACTTTC. It codes for CSGLAASSGANVLTF.

The CDR3 loop reads CSATLHGGGETQYF. CDR3 DNA sequence: TGCAGTGCCACCCTCCACGGAGGGGGGGAGACCCAGTACTTC. The rearrangement joins TRBV20-1 to TRBJ2-5; D tentatively fits TRBD1 or TRBD2 (6 bases each). The CDR3 totals 14 residues. Trimming removed 6 bases from V and 5 bases from J, with 19 bases in between. Per germline, CDR1 DFQATT and CDR2 SNEGSKA (reference sequence).

Only a few counts were recorded for this clonotype. The chain joins TRBV7-9 to TRBJ2-5; D gene ambiguous. Germline V gene lookup returns CDR1 SEHNR and CDR2 FQNEAQ (reference sequence). The CDR3 contains 14 residues. V was clipped by 0 bases and J by 3 bases, with 8 bases between them. CDR3 sequence (DNA): TGTGCCAGCAGCTTAGCGGGCAACAAAGAGACCCAGTACTTC. It codes for CASSLAGNKETQYF.

Only a few counts were recorded for this clonotype. J is TRBJ2-7 and V is TRBV4-3; D unresolved. This CDR3 is 14 amino acids long. Germline V gene lookup returns CDR1 LGHNA and CDR2 YSLEER. V gave up 0 bases and J gave up 0 bases, with 6 bases separating them. The chain's CDR3 is CASSQDHSSYEQYF. CDR3 nucleotide sequence: TGCGCCAGCAGCCAAGACCACAGCTCCTACGAGCAGTACTTC.

This chain uses TRBV6-5 with TRBJ2-5; 7 bases are shared with TRBD1. The germline gives CDR1 MNHEY, CDR2 SVGAGI. Germline trimming cut 6 bases from V and 4 bases from J; bases unmatched to any gene: 5. This CDR3 has 13 residues. For the CDR3, the DNA is TGTGCCAGCAGAAACTCAGGGGGAGAGACCCAGTACTTC. It specifies CASRNSGGETQYF.

This clonotype was detected a few times. V gene TRBV11-2 combines with J gene TRBJ2-2; 7 bases align to TRBD1. The CDR3 loop spans 16 amino acids. The V gene's germline CDR1 is SGHAT and CDR2 FQNNGV. The trim removed 5 bases at V and 5 bases at J, leaving 11 bases unmatched. The CDR3 coding sequence is TGTGCCAGCAGCGGAAGCAGACAGGGAATGACCGGGGAGCTGTTTTTT. This gives the protein CASSGSRQGMTGELFF.